This T cell receptor (beta chain) was obtained from a study of cytomegalovirus exposure and HLA in healthy donors. 60 Vbeta and 13 Jbeta primers were used in PCR. TCRdb's copy holds only in-frame clones and misses some; the assay was immunoSEQ multiplex PCR. This table holds over 90,000 clones, around 78% found once. The CDR3 has 13 residues. The germline V gene encodes CDR1 KGHSH and CDR2 LQKENI. V was cut by 3 bases and J by 3 bases, with 8 bases left in between. V gene TRBV18 combines with J gene TRBJ1-2; tentative D call: TRBD1 (5 bases). The specimen was PBMCs. The sequence came from a man between 40 and 49 years old in good health and CMV-seronegative. Here the CDR3 reads CASSPPGDYGYTF. CDR3 coding DNA: TGTGCCAGCTCACCCCCGGGGGACTATGGCTACACCTTC.